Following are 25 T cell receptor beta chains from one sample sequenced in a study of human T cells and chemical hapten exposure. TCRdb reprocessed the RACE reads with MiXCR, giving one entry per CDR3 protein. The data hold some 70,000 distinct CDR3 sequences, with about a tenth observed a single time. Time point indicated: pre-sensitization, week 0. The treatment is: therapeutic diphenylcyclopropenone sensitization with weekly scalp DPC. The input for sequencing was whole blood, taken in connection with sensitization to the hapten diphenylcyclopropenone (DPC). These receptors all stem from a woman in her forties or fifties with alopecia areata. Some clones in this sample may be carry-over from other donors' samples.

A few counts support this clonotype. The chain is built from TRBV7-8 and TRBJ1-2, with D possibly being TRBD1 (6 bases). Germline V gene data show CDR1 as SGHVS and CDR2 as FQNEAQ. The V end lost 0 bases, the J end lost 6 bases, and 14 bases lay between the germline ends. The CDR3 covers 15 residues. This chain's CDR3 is CASSLAAGAGNGYTF. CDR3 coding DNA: TGTGCCAGCAGCTTAGCGGCAGGGGCTGGGAATGGCTACACCTTC.

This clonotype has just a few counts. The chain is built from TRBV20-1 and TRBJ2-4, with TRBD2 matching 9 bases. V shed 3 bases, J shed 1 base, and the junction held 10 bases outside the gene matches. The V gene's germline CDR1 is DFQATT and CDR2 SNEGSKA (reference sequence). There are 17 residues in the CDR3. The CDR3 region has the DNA TGCAGTGCTAGTCCGACTAGCGGAGCCTACGCCAAAAACATTCAGTACTTC. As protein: CSASPTSGAYAKNIQYF.

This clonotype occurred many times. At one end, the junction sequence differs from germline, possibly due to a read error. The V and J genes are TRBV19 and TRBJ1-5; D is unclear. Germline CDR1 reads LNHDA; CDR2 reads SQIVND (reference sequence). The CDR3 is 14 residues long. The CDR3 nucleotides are TGTGCCAGTAAGTCGGAGGGCTACAATCTGCCCCAGCATTTT. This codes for CASKSEGYNLPQHF.

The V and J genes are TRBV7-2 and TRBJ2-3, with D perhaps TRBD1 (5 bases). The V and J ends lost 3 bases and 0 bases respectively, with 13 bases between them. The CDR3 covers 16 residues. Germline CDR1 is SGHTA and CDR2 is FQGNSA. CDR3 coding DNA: TGTGCCAGCAGCTTTAACAGGCGATCTAGCACAGATACGCAGTATTTT. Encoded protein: CASSFNRRSSTDTQYF.

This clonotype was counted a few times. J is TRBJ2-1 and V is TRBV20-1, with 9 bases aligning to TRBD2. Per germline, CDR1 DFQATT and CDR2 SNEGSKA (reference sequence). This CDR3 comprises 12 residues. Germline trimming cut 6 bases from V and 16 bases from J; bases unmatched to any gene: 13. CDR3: CSAARGGRALFF. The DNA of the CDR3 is TGCAGTGCCGCCCGGGGCGGGAGGGCCCTTTTCTTC.

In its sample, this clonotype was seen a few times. The CDR3 protein is CASSQDPDRGYEQYF. The CDR3 DNA is TGCGCCAGCAGCCAAGATCCCGACAGGGGTTACGAGCAGTACTTC. The genes are TRBV4-1 and TRBJ2-7, with 8 bases fitting TRBD1. CDR1 and CDR2 (germline): MGHRA, YSYEKL. This CDR3 is built from 15 residues. Trimming at V came to 0 bases and at J to 4 bases, leaving 5 bases not matched to a gene.

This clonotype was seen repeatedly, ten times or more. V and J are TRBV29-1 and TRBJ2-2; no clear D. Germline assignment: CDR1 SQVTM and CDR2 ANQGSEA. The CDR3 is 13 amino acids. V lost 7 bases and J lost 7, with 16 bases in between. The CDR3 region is CSASTSRIGELFF. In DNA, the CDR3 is TGCAGCGCTTCGACAAGCCGAATCGGGGAGCTGTTTTTT.

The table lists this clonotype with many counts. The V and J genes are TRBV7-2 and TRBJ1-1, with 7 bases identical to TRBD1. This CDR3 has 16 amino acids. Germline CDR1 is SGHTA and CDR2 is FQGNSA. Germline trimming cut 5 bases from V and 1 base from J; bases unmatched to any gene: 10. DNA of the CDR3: TGTGCCAGCAGCCGTAAGACAGGGAGCTCGAACACTGAAGCTTTCTTT. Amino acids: CASSRKTGSSNTEAFF. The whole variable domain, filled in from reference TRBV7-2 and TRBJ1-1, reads GAGVSQSPSNKVTEKGKDVELRCDPISGHTALYWYRQSLGQGLEFLIYFQGNSAPDKSGLPSDRFSAERTGGSVSTLTIQRTQQEDSAVYLCASSRKTGSSNTEAFFGQGTRLTVV.

CDR3 DNA sequence: TGTGCCAGCAGTGTGCGGGGCACCTACGAGCAGTACTTC. Its protein is CASSVRGTYEQYF. The chain employs TRBV5-4 and TRBJ2-7, with a tentative D call TRBD2 (6 bases). V was shortened by 5 bases and J by 2 bases, with 11 bases between the two germline ends. This CDR3 comprises 13 residues. Germline assignment: CDR1 SGHNT and CDR2 YYREEE (reference sequence).

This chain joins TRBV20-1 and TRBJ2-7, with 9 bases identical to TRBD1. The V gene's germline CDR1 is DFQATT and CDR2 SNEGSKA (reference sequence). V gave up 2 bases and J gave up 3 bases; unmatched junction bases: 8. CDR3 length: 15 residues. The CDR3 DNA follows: TGCAGTGCTAGACATGACAGGGGGATCATCTACGAGCAGTACTTC. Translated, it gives CSARHDRGIIYEQYF.

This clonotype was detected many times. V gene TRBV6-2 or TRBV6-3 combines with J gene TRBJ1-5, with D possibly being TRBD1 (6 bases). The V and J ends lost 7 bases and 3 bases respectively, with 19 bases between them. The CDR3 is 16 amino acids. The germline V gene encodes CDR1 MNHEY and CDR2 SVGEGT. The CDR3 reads CASTLRGRGDNQPQHF. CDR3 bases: TGTGCCAGCACTTTACGGGGGCGCGGAGACAATCAGCCCCAGCATTTT.

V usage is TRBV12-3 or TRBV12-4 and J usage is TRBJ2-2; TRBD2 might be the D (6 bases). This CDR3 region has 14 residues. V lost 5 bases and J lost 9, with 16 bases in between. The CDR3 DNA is TGTGCCAGCAGTCCGCGGTTCGGGGGACGGGAGCTGTTTTTT. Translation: CASSPRFGGRELFF.

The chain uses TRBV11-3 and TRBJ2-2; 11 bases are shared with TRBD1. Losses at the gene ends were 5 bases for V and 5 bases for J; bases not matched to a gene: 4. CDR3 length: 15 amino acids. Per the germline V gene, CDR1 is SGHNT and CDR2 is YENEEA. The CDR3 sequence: CASSQDRGRTGELFF. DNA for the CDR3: TGTGCCAGCAGCCAGGACAGGGGGCGAACCGGGGAGCTGTTTTTT.

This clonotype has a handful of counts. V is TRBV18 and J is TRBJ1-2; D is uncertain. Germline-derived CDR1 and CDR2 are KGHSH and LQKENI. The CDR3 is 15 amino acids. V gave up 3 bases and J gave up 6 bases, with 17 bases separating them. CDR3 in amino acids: CASSPQYGNQDGYTF. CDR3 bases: TGTGCCAGCTCACCCCAGTACGGGAATCAGGATGGCTACACCTTC.

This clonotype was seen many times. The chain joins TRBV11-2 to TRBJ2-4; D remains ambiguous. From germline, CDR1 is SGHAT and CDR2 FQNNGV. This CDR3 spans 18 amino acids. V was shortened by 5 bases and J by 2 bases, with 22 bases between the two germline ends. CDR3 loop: CASSRIETLSTTKNIQYF. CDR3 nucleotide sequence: TGTGCCAGCAGCCGAATTGAAACCCTAAGCACAACCAAAAACATTCAGTACTTC.

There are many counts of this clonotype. This CDR3 reads CATGRGTDTQYF. For the CDR3, the DNA is TGTGCCACCGGCAGGGGCACAGATACGCAGTATTTT. The rearrangement joins TRBV11-2 to TRBJ2-3; D may be TRBD1 (5 bases). Trimming took 10 bases from V and 1 from J, leaving 9 bases between them. Germline CDR1 and CDR2: SGHAT and FQNNGV. The length of the CDR3 is 12 residues.

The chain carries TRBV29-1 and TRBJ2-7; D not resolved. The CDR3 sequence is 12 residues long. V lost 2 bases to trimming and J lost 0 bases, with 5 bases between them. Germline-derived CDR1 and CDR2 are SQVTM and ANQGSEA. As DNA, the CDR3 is TGCAGCGTTGAAACGCTCTCCTACGAGCAGTACTTC. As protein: CSVETLSYEQYF.

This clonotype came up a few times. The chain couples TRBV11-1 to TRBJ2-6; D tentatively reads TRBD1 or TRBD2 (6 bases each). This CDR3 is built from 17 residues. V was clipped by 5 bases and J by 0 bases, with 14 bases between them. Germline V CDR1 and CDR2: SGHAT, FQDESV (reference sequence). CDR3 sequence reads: CASSAWTAGSGANVLTF. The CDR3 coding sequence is TGTGCCAGCAGCGCCTGGACAGCGGGCTCTGGGGCCAACGTCCTGACTTTC.

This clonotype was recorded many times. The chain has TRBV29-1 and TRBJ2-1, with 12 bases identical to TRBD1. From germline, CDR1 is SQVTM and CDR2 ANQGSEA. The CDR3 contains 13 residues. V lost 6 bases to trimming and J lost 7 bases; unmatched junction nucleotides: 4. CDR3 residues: CSVGTGGPNEQFF. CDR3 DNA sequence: TGCAGCGTAGGGACAGGGGGCCCTAATGAGCAGTTCTTC.

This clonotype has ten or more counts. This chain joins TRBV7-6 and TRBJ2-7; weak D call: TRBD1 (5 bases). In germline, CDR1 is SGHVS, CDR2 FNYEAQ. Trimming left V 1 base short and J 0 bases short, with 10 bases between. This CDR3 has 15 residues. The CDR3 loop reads CASSLEQGSSYEQYF. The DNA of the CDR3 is TGTGCCAGCAGCTTAGAGCAGGGTAGCTCCTACGAGCAGTACTTC. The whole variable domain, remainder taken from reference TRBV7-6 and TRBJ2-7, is GAGVSQSPRYKVTKRGQDVALRCDPISGHVSLYWYRQALGQGPEFLTYFNYEAQQDKSGLPNDRFSAERPEGSISTLTIQRTEQRDSAMYRCASSLEQGSSYEQYFGPGTRLTVT.

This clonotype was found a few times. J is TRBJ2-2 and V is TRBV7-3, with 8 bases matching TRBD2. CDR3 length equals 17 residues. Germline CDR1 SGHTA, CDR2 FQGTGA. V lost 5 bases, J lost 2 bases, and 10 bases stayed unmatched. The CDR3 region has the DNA TGTGCCAGCAGCCCAAGTTTAGCGGGACAAAACACCGGGGAGCTGTTTTTT. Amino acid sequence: CASSPSLAGQNTGELFF. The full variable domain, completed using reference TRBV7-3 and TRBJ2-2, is GAGVSQTPSNKVTEKGKYVELRCDPISGHTALYWYRQSLGQGPEFLIYFQGTGAADDSGLPNDRFFAVRPEGSVSTLKIQRTERGDSAVYLCASSPSLAGQNTGELFFGEGSRLTVL.

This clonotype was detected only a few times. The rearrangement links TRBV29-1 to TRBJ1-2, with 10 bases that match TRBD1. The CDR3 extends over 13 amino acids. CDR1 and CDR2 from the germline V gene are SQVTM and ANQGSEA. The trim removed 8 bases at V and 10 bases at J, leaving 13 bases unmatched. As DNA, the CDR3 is TGCAGCATGACGACAGGGGGCGCACGGGTCTACACCTTC. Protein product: CSMTTGGARVYTF.

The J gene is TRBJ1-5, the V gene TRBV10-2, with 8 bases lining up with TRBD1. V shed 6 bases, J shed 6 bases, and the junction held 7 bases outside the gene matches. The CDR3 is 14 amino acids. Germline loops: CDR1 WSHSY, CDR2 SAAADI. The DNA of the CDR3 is TGCGCCAGCAGACCGGGACAGGTGACTCAGCCCCAGCATTTT. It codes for CASRPGQVTQPQHF.

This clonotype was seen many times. CDR3 sequence reads: CASKRRRTGELFF. CDR3 DNA: TGTGCCAGCAAACGCCGACGCACCGGGGAGCTGTTTTTT. The V gene is TRBV6-2 or TRBV6-3, the J gene TRBJ2-2, with D hard to call. The germline V gene encodes CDR1 MNHEY and CDR2 SVGEGT. The V end lost 7 bases, the J end lost 4 bases, and 10 bases lay between the germline ends. This CDR3 contains 13 residues.

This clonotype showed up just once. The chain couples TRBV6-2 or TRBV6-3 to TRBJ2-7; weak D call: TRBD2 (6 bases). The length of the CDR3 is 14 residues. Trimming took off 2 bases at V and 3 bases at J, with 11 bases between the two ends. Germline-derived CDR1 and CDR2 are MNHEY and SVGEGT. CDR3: CASSYPGRGYEQYF. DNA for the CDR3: TGTGCCAGCAGTTACCCTGGGCGGGGCTACGAGCAGTACTTC.